The clone carrying this T cell receptor (beta chain) was recorded a few times. Its cognate antigen is unknown. The sample comes from a study of T-cell memory formation after mild COVID-19. The study's findings and limits: Prior to infection, memory already included some responding clones, suggesting cross-reactive memory joined.

Constant-segment primers served in 5'RACE that generated TCR alpha and TCR beta cDNA libraries bearing sample barcodes and UMIs. TCRdb passed the 5' RACE reads through MiXCR, listing each CDR3 protein once. The data contain 95,000 to 110,000 distinct CDR3 sequences, around 15% of them singletons. Between the trimmed V and J ends, which lost 9 bases and 2 bases, there was a span of 10 bases. Germline V gene data show CDR1 as SNHLY and CDR2 as FYNNEI. The CDR3 has 12 amino acids. The genes are TRBV2 and TRBJ1-1; no definite D call. This TCR was recovered from a man younger than 35 who had mild COVID-19 (a few samples of this study predate the infection). Cell type and time point are not known. The sample consisted of PBMCs or a T cell subset sorted from them (not recorded which). CDR3 loop: CASRARNTEAFF. DNA of the CDR3: TGTGCCAGTCGAGCGAGAAACACTGAAGCTTTCTTT.